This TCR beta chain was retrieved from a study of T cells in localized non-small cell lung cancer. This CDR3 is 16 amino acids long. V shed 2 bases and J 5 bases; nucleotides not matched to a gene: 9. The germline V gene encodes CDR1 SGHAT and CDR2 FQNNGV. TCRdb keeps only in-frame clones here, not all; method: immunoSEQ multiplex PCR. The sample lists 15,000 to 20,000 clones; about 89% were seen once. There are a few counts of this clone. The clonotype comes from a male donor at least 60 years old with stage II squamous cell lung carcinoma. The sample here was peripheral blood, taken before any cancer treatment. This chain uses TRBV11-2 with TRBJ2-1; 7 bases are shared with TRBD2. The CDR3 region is CASSLTGGVFDNEQFF. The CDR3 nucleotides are TGTGCCAGCAGCTTAACGGGGGGAGTTTTCGACAATGAGCAGTTCTTC.